These 16 T cell receptor beta chains came from one sample sequenced in a study of shared clonotypes between healthy human individuals. Profiling relied on immunoSEQ multiplex PCR, and the TCRdb table lists in-frame clones only, not all of them. Among about 710,000 clones listed, approximately 77% were seen once. Sequenced input: memory CD4+ T cells sorted from blood. Specified subset: CD45RA-negative fraction. These receptors all come from a young woman in good health.

In its sample, this clone was seen a few times. The chain employs TRBV19 and TRBJ2-7; 7 bases line up with TRBD2. CDR1 LNHDA and CDR2 SQIVND come from the germline V gene (reference sequence). The V segment lost 4 bases and the J segment 2 bases; nucleotides outside the gene matches: 8. The CDR3 contains 15 residues. CDR3 amino acids: CASSNGLVGPYEQYF. The CDR3, as DNA: TGTGCCAGTAGTAACGGACTAGTTGGGCCCTACGAGCAGTACTTC.

This chain joins TRBV29-1 and TRBJ2-5; tentative D call: TRBD2 (6 bases). CDR3 size: 12 residues. Germline CDR1 is SQVTM and CDR2 is ANQGSEA. CDR3 sequence reads: CAGSYAQETQYF. In DNA, the CDR3 is TGCGCCGGGAGCTACGCCCAAGAGACCCAGTACTTC.

The chain has TRBV18 and TRBJ2-7, with TRBD1 matching over 9 bases. Per the germline V gene, CDR1 is KGHSH and CDR2 is LQKENI. The V and J ends lost 1 base and 5 bases, in that order; junction bases with no gene match: 3. The CDR3 contains 14 residues. The CDR3 coding sequence is TGTGCCAGCTCACCACTGGACAGGGGCCACGAGCAGTACTTC. This translates into CASSPLDRGHEQYF.

The chain links TRBV18 to TRBJ2-2; D ambiguous. Germline CDR1 and CDR2: KGHSH and LQKENI. The V end lost 3 bases, the J end lost 1 base, and 12 bases lay between the germline ends. This CDR3 region has 16 residues. CDR3: CASSPIGRQNTGELFF. CDR3 DNA sequence: TGTGCCAGCTCACCCATCGGACGTCAGAACACCGGGGAGCTGTTTTTT.

The V gene is TRBV19, the J gene TRBJ2-1; 8 nucleotides line up with TRBD2. The CDR3 is 15 amino acids. The germline V gene encodes CDR1 LNHDA and CDR2 SQIVND (reference sequence). V was pared by 8 bases and J by 10 bases, with 16 bases of the junction left unmatched. CDR3 nucleotides: TGTGCCAGTCGGGCCCTAGGGGGAGTAGCGGGGGAGCAGTTCTTC. The encoded protein is CASRALGGVAGEQFF. The full variable domain, its missing parts supplied by reference TRBV19 and TRBJ2-1, is DGGITQSPKYLFRKEGQNVTLSCEQNLNHDAMYWYRQDPGQGLRLIYYSQIVNDFQKGDIAEGYSVSREKKESFPLTVTSAQKNPTAFYLCASRALGGVAGEQFFGPGTRLTVL.

The V gene is TRBV10-3, the J gene TRBJ1-2; D not certain. CDR3 length: 13 residues. Looked up from germline, CDR1 is ENHRY and CDR2 is SYGVKD. The ends were cut back, 8 bases at V and 2 bases at J, with 12 bases in the middle. CDR3 in DNA: TGTGCCATCCGCCCAGGACCCAACTATGGCTACACCTTC. It yields the protein CAIRPGPNYGYTF.

The rearrangement links TRBV28 to TRBJ2-5; 7 bases are shared with TRBD2. V trimming: 4 bases; J trimming: 5 bases; junction bases outside the gene matches: 4. The CDR3 is 13 amino acids. Looked up from germline, CDR1 is MDHEN and CDR2 is SYDVKM. CDR3 residues: CASSWTSLETQYF. Written as DNA, the CDR3 is TGTGCCAGCAGTTGGACTAGTCTTGAGACCCAGTACTTC. The full variable domain, in which reference TRBV28 and TRBJ2-5 provide the parts outside the CDR3, is DVKVTQSSRYLVKRTGEKVFLECVQDMDHENMFWYRQDPGLGLRLIYFSYDVKMKEKGDIPEGYSVSREKKERFSLILESASTNQTSMYLCASSWTSLETQYFGPGTRLLVL.

The rearrangement uses TRBV5-1 and TRBJ2-5; perhaps TRBD2 as D (6 bases). Germline assignment: CDR1 SGHRS and CDR2 YFSETQ. With 1 base removed from V and 0 bases from J, the gap between germline ends came to 10 bases. The length of the CDR3 is 15 residues. CDR3 coding DNA: TGCGCCAGCAGCTTGACGTGGGGGGACCAAGAGACCCAGTACTTC. As protein: CASSLTWGDQETQYF.

The V gene is TRBV4-2, the J gene TRBJ2-1; 13 bases match TRBD2. The trim removed 4 bases at V and 7 bases at J, leaving 7 bases unmatched. Germline assignment: CDR1 LGHNA and CDR2 YNFKEQ. This CDR3 is 16 amino acids long. The CDR3 reads CASSPVGLAGKNEQFF. CDR3 coding DNA: TGTGCCAGCAGCCCCGTGGGACTAGCGGGGAAAAATGAGCAGTTCTTC.

The chain combines TRBV10-3 with TRBJ2-3; D unclear. With 6 bases removed from V and 0 bases from J, the gap between germline ends came to 4 bases. CDR3 length: 12 residues. Germline CDR1 is ENHRY and CDR2 is SYGVKD. For the CDR3, the DNA is TGTGCCATCAGCACCAGCACAGATACGCAGTATTTT. Its translation: CAISTSTDTQYF.

The table lists this clone with a few counts. The J gene is TRBJ2-7, the V gene TRBV2; D unclear. Trimming cost V 8 bases and J 6 bases, with 17 bases left between them. CDR3 length equals 13 residues. Germline V gives CDR1 SNHLY, CDR2 FYNNEI. The CDR3 region is CASGSERSSEQYF. Here the CDR3 DNA reads TGTGCCAGCGGAAGCGAGAGAAGTAGCGAGCAGTACTTC.

This chain links TRBV27 with TRBJ1-4; no clear D. This CDR3 is 14 amino acids long. From germline, CDR1 is MNHEY and CDR2 SMNVEV (reference sequence). The V and J ends lost 5 bases and 4 bases respectively, with 11 bases between them. The CDR3 protein is CASSPRDGNEKLFF. CDR3 nucleotides: TGTGCCAGCAGTCCGCGCGACGGTAATGAAAAACTGTTTTTT.

CDR3 region: CASVPPSYEQYF. The DNA of the CDR3 is TGTGCCAGCGTTCCCCCCTCCTACGAGCAGTACTTC. This sequence joins TRBV2 and TRBJ2-7; D call uncertain. This CDR3 spans 12 amino acids. V was clipped by 8 bases and J by 0 bases, with 8 bases between them. Germline assignment: CDR1 SNHLY and CDR2 FYNNEI. Based on the CDR3 plus reference TRBV2 and TRBJ2-7, the full variable domain is EPEVTQTPSHQVTQMGQEVILRCVPISNHLYFYWYRQILGQKVEFLVSFYNNEISEKSEIFDDQFSVERPDGSNFTLKIRSTKLEDSAMYFCASVPPSYEQYFGPGTRLTVT.

Points on this clone: Other DNA sequences in the sample encode the same CDR3. V gene TRBV27 combines with J gene TRBJ1-2; D perhaps matches TRBD1 (6 bases). CDR3 size: 14 residues. Germline CDR1 reads MNHEY; CDR2 reads SMNVEV (reference sequence). Trimming removed 3 bases at V and 4 bases at J, with 12 bases between. CDR3 amino acids: CASSFSQGPYGYTF. For the CDR3, the DNA is TGTGCCAGCAGTTTCTCTCAGGGGCCCTATGGCTACACCTTC.

This clone was counted a single time. J is TRBJ1-2 and V is TRBV4-1, with no clear D. Germline values: CDR1 MGHRA, CDR2 YSYEKL. The CDR3 is 14 residues long. Trimming pared 0 bases from V and 4 bases from J, leaving 9 bases between. DNA of the CDR3: TGCGCCAGCAGCCAAGACGGCAGTTCCTATGGCTACACCTTC. Encoded protein: CASSQDGSSYGYTF.

This clone was seen just once. At the DNA level, this CDR3 is encoded by other sequences in the same sample as well. The chain has TRBV2 and TRBJ1-1, with D uncertain. CDR1 is SNHLY and CDR2 is FYNNEI in the germline V gene. Between the trimmed V and J ends, which lost 2 bases and 2 bases, there was a span of 9 bases. The CDR3 has 14 residues. CDR3 nucleotide sequence: TGTGCCAGCAGTGAAAGGGTTACTAACACTGAAGCTTTCTTT. This codes for CASSERVTNTEAFF. The whole variable domain, filled in from reference TRBV2 and TRBJ1-1, reads EPEVTQTPSHQVTQMGQEVILRCVPISNHLYFYWYRQILGQKVEFLVSFYNNEISEKSEIFDDQFSVERPDGSNFTLKIRSTKLEDSAMYFCASSERVTNTEAFFGQGTRLTVV.